Listed below are T cell receptor beta chains from one sample, sequenced in a study of technical replicates of blood from a few donors. Sequencing used immunoSEQ multiplex PCR; TCRdb keeps in-frame clones, though not all of them. The sample records tens of thousands of clones, more than 75% being singletons. Sample: PBMCs. The receptors shown here come from a human donor in good health. Some clones in this sample may be carry-over from other donors' samples. CDR3s include the opening cysteine and the closing phenylalanine or tryptophan. The D gene is left open where the match is weak. For some rows the clone size is stated as once, few or many, or as a class when expanded; others skip it.

>TRBJ2-2|.|TRBV9|TRBD2
CASSGSASGNTGELFF
TGTGCCAGCTCTGGGTCGGCTAGCGGGAACACCGGGGAGCTGTTTTTT
>TRBJ2-7|.|TRBV29-1|.
CSVEIKGIYEQYF
TGCAGCGTTGAAATCAAGGGGATCTACGAGCAGTACTTC
>TRBJ2-1|.|TRBV2|TRBD2
CASSKPSLREDNEQFF
TGTGCCAGCAGCAAACCCTCTTTGCGGGAGGACAATGAGCAGTTCTTC
>TRBJ1-1|once|TRBV9|.
CASSVGGGGQTEAFF
TGTGCCAGCAGCGTAGGTGGGGGAGGGCAGACTGAAGCTTTCTTT
>TRBJ1-1|.|TRBV9|.
CASSPQLGGTEAFF
TGTGCCAGCAGCCCCCAGCTGGGGGGCACTGAAGCTTTCTTT
>TRBJ2-7|.|TRBV15|TRBD2
CATSSEPTSGRTGQYF
TGTGCCACCAGCAGTGAACCAACTAGCGGGAGAACCGGGCAGTACTTC
>TRBJ2-2|.|TRBV12-5|TRBD2
CASGLGRGADPDTGELFF
TGTGCTAGTGGTTTGGGGCGGGGGGCGGACCCGGACACCGGGGAGCTGTTTTTT
>TRBJ2-3|once|TRBV7-9|TRBD2
CASETSAGDTQYF
TGTGCCAGTGAAACTAGCGCCGGGGATACGCAGTATTTT
>TRBJ2-3|.|TRBV9|.
CASSVRRAPDTQYF
TGTGCCAGCAGCGTCCGCCGTGCGCCAGATACGCAGTATTTT
>TRBJ1-1|few|TRBV19|.
CASSVAQNTEAFF
TGTGCCAGTAGTGTGGCCCAGAACACTGAAGCTTTCTTT
>TRBJ2-7|once|TRBV10-3|TRBD1
CAISQGVYEQYF
TGTGCCATCAGTCAGGGGGTTTACGAGCAGTACTTC
>TRBJ1-1|.|TRBV2|.
CASHGASNTEAFF
TGTGCCAGCCATGGTGCGTCGAACACTGAAGCTTTCTTT
>TRBJ2-1|.|TRBV7-6|.
CASSLAERGEQFF
TGTGCCAGCAGCTTAGCAGAGCGAGGAGAGCAGTTCTTC
>TRBJ2-4|.|TRBV7-2|TRBD1
CASSLARDRGTKNIQYF
TGTGCCAGCAGCTTAGCGCGGGACAGGGGGACCAAAAACATTCAGTACTTC
>TRBJ2-7|.|TRBV6-1|TRBD2
CASRPSGGSSYEQYF
TGTGCCAGCAGACCTTCCGGGGGGTCAAGCTACGAGCAGTACTTC
>TRBJ2-4|.|TRBV27|.
CASQGYDKNIQYF
TGTGCCAGCCAGGGCTATGACAAAAACATTCAGTACTTC
>TRBJ2-6|.|TRBV6-1|TRBD1
CASSASQGAPGANVLTF
TGTGCCAGCAGTGCGAGTCAGGGGGCCCCTGGGGCCAACGTCCTGACTTTC
>TRBJ2-6|.|TRBV4-3|.
CASSQDLAVNVLTF
TGCGCCAGCAGCCAAGATTTAGCAGTCAACGTCCTGACTTTC
>TRBJ2-3|once|TRBV4-3|TRBD2
CASSRESTGPSGGADTQYF
TGCGCCAGCAGCCGCGAGTCGACCGGGCCTAGCGGGGGGGCAGATACGCAGTATTTT
>TRBJ1-6|.|TRBV2|TRBD1
CASSLQGEGAGSPLHF
TGTGCCAGCAGCCTTCAGGGGGAAGGTGCGGGGTCACCCCTCCACTTT
>TRBJ2-3|.|TRBV11-2|TRBD2
CASSFGLAGALVPDTQYF
TGTGCCAGCAGCTTCGGACTAGCGGGGGCCCTCGTACCGGATACGCAGTATTTT
>TRBJ2-2|.|TRBV5-6|TRBD2
CASSLELAGHTGELFF
TGTGCCAGCAGCTTGGAGCTAGCGGGACACACCGGGGAGCTGTTTTTT
>TRBJ1-1|.|TRBV5-1|.
CASAGPAAMNTEAFF
TGCGCCAGCGCGGGCCCCGCCGCTATGAACACTGAAGCTTTCTTT
>TRBJ2-3|.|TRBV7-9|.
CASSSVRGRGTDTQYF
TGTGCCAGCAGCTCGGTCCGTGGGCGGGGCACAGATACGCAGTATTTT
>TRBJ1-5|.|TRBV5-1|.
CASSLGTGRGQPQHF
TGCGCCAGCAGCTTGGGTACCGGGAGGGGTCAGCCCCAGCATTTT
>TRBJ1-1|.|TRBV9|.
CLIQGIGNTEAFF
TGTTTAATCCAGGGGATAGGGAACACTGAAGCTTTCTTT
>TRBJ1-4|.|TRBV6-5|.
CASSSQQALGEKLFF
TGTGCCAGCAGTTCGCAACAGGCTCTCGGGGAAAAACTGTTTTTT
>TRBJ2-7|.|TRBV6-5|.
CASSYSRQALYEQYF
TGTGCCAGCAGTTACTCGAGACAGGCCCTCTACGAGCAGTACTTC
>TRBJ1-2|few|TRBV6-5|TRBD1
CASSYSFRGQGYTF
TGTGCCAGCAGTTACTCTTTCAGGGGGCAGGGCTACACCTTC
>TRBJ2-5|.|TRBV2|.
CASSESQVGWTQYF
TGTGCCAGCAGTGAATCCCAGGTCGGTTGGACCCAGTACTTC
>TRBJ2-5|.|TRBV29-1|.
CSVDKGGAGETQYF
TGCAGCGTTGATAAGGGGGGAGCGGGGGAGACCCAGTACTTC
>TRBJ2-5|.|TRBV7-2|TRBD1
CASSLRQGAWETQYF
TGTGCCAGCAGCCTTCGACAGGGGGCTTGGGAGACCCAGTACTTC